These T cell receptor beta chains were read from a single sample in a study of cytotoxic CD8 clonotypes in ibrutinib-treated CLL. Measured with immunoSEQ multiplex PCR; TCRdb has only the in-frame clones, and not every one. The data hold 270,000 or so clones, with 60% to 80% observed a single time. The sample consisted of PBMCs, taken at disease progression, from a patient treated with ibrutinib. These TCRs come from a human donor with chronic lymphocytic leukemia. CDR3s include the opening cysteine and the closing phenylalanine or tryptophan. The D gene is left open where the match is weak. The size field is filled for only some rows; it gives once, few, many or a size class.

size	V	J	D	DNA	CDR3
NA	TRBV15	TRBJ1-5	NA	TGTGCCACCAGCAGAGAATACAGGGAGATAAGTCAGCCCCAGCATTTT	CATSREYREISQPQHF
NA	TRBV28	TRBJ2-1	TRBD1	TGTGCCACCTACACCCGGGACAGGGTAAAGTCGGGCTACAATGAGCAGTTCTTC	CATYTRDRVKSGYNEQFF
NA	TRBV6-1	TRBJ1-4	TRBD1	TGTGCCAGCAGAAACAGGGGGCTGGGTGAAAAACTGTTTTTT	CASRNRGLGEKLFF
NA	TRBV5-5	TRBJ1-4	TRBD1	TGTGCCAGCAGCTTGGACAGGGGGCGCGTCCGGAATGAAAAACTGTTTTTT	CASSLDRGRVRNEKLFF
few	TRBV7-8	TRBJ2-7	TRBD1	TGTGCCAGCAGCTTAGAGACAGGGTTGTACGAGCAGTACTTC	CASSLETGLYEQYF
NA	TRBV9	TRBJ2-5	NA	TGTGCCAGCAGCGGCAGGGTACTAGGAGCGGAGACCCAGTACTTC	CASSGRVLGAETQYF
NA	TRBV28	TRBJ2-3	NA	TGTGCCAGCAGGAAGTATACGCAGTATTTT	CASRKYTQYF
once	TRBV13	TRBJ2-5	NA	TGTGCCAGCAGCTTCGGGGACAACCAAGAGACCCAGTACTTC	CASSFGDNQETQYF
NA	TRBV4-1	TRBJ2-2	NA	TGCGCCAGCAGCCCGAGGATTGACCAGGGGTCCGGGGAGCTGTTTTTT	CASSPRIDQGSGELFF
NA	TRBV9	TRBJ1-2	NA	TGTGCCAGCAGCGTAGATGTGTTGGGACGGTACACCTTC	CASSVDVLGRYTF
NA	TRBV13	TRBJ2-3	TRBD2	TGTGCCAGCAGCCCTCGGGAGGGTCCGGGCACAGATACGCAGTATTTT	CASSPREGPGTDTQYF
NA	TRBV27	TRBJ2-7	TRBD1	TGTGCCAGCAGTTCCCGAGACAGGGGGCACGGCGAGCAGTACTTC	CASSSRDRGHGEQYF
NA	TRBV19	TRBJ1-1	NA	TGTGCCAGTAGCCCAGGGGTTAACACTGAAGCTTTCTTT	CASSPGVNTEAFF
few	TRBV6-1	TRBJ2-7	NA	TGTGCCAGCAGTACCGGGATCTACGAGCAGTACTTC	CASSTGIYEQYF
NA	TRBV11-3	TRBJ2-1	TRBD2	TGTGCCAGCCCCGGACTAGCGGGAGATGCGGAGCAGTTCTTC	CASPGLAGDAEQFF
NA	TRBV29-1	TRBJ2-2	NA	TGCAGCGTTGAAGATCTAAAGGGTATGGAGCTGTTTTTT	CSVEDLKGMELFF
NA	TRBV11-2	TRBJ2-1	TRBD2	TGTGCCAGCATCCCAGGGACTAGAGATGGTGAGCAGTTCTTC	CASIPGTRDGEQFF
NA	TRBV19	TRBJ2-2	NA	TGTGCCAGTAGTATAAGAGGCCCCGGGGAGCTGTTTTTT	CASSIRGPGELFF
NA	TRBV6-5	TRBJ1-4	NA	TGTGCCAGCAGCGAAATTGCAACTAATGAAAAACTGTTTTTT	CASSEIATNEKLFF
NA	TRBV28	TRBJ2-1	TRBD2	TGTGCCAGCCTCCTAGCGGGAGGTCGAGATGAGCAGTTCTTC	CASLLAGGRDEQFF
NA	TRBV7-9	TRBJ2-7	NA	TGTGCCAGCAGCTTAGCGGGAACTTCCTACGAGCAGTACTTC	CASSLAGTSYEQYF
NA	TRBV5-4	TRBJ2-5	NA	TGTGCCAGCAGCTTGGCCCGGGCAACGGGGGAAGAGACCCAGTACTTC	CASSLARATGEETQYF
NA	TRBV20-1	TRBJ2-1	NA	TGCAGTGCTAGGGGGTTGCGGGAGCAGTTCTTC	CSARGLREQFF
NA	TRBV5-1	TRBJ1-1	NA	TGCGCCAGCAGCCCAGGGTTCAAGAACACTGAAGCTTTCTTT	CASSPGFKNTEAFF
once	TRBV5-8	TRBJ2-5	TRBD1	TGTGCCAGCAGCCGATTCGGACAGGTCCAAGAGACCCAGTACTTC	CASSRFGQVQETQYF
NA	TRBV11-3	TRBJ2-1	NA	TGTGCCAGCAGCCCCCTTGAGGGCCCCAATGAGCAGTTCTTC	CASSPLEGPNEQFF
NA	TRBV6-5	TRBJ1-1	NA	TGTGCCAGCAGTGAAATTTGGGAAGCTTTCTTT	CASSEIWEAFF